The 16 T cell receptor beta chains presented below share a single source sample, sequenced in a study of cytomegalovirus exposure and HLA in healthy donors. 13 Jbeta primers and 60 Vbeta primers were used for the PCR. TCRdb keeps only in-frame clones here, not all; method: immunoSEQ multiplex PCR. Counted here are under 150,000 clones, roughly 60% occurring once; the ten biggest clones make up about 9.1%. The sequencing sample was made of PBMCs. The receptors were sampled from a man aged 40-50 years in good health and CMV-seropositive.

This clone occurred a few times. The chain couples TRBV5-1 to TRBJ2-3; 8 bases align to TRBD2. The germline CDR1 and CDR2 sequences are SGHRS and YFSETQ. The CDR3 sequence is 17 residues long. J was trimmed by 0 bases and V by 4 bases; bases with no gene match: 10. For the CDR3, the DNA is TGCGCCAGCAGCATAACTATAGCGGGACATAGCACAGATACGCAGTATTTT. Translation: CASSITIAGHSTDTQYF.

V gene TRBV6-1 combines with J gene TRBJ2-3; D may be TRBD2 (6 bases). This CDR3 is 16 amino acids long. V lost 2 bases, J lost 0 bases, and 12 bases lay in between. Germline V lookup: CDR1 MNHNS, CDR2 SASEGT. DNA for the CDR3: TGTGCCAGCAGTGAAAAGAGGGACTGGAGCACAGATACGCAGTATTTT. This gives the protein CASSEKRDWSTDTQYF.

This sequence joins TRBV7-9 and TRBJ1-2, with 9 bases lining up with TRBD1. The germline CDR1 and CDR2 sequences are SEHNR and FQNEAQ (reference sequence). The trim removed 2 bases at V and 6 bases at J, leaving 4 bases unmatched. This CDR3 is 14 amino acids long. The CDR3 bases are TGTGCCAGCAGCTTACCACAGGGGGCGGATGGCTACACCTTC. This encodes CASSLPQGADGYTF. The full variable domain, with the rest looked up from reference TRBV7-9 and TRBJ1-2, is DTGVSQNPRHKITKRGQNVTFRCDPISEHNRLYWYRQTLGQGPEFLTYFQNEAQLEKSRLLSDRFSAERPKGSFSTLEIQRTEQGDSAMYLCASSLPQGADGYTFGSGTRLTVV.

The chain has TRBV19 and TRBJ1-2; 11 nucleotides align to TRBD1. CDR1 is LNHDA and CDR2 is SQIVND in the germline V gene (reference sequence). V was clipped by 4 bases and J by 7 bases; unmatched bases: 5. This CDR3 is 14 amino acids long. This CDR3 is CASSTGTGGSGYTF. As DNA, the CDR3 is TGTGCCAGTAGTACCGGGACAGGGGGAAGTGGCTACACCTTC.

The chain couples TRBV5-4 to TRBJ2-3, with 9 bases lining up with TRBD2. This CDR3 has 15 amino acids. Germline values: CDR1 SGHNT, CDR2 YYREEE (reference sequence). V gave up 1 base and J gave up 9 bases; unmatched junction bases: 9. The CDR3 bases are TGTGCCAGCAGCTTGTCTCGTCTAGCGGGAAACACGCAGTATTTT. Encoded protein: CASSLSRLAGNTQYF.

CDR3 coding DNA: TGCGCCAGCAGCTTGGGCGGCACAGATACGCAGTATTTT. It codes for CASSLGGTDTQYF. V gene TRBV5-1 combines with J gene TRBJ2-3; no firm D call. V was pared by 0 bases and J by 1 base, with 3 bases between. The CDR3 runs 13 residues. CDR1 SGHRS and CDR2 YFSETQ come from the germline V gene. The full variable domain, completed using reference TRBV5-1 and TRBJ2-3, is KAGVTQTPRYLIKTRGQQVTLSCSPISGHRSVSWYQQTPGQGLQFLFEYFSETQRNKGNFPGRFSGRQFSNSRSEMNVSTLELGDSALYLCASSLGGTDTQYFGPGTRLTVL.

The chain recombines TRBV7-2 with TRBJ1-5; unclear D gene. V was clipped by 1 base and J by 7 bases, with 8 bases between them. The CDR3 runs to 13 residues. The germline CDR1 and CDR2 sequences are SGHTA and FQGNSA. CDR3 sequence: CASSLGEEQPQHF. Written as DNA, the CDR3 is TGTGCCAGCAGCTTAGGGGAGGAGCAGCCCCAGCATTTT.

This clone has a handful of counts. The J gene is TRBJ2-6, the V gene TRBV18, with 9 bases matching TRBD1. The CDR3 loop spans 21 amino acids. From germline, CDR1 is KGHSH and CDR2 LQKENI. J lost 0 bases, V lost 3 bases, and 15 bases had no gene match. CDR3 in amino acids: CASSPYSLLTGGFSGANVLTF. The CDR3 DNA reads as TGTGCCAGCTCACCGTATAGCTTATTGACAGGGGGATTCTCTGGGGCCAACGTCCTGACTTTC. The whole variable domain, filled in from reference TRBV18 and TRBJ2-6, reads NAGVMQNPRHLVRRRGQEARLRCSPMKGHSHVYWYRQLPEEGLKFMVYLQKENIIDESGMPKERFSAEFPKEGPSILRIQQVVRGDSAAYFCASSPYSLLTGGFSGANVLTFGAGSRLTVL.

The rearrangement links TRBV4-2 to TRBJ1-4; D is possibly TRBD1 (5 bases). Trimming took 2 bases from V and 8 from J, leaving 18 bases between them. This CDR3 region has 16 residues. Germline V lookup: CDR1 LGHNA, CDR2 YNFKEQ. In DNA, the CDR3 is TGTGCCAGCAGCCAACCTTGGGGGGGATCGGAGGAAAAACTGTTTTTT. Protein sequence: CASSQPWGGSEEKLFF.

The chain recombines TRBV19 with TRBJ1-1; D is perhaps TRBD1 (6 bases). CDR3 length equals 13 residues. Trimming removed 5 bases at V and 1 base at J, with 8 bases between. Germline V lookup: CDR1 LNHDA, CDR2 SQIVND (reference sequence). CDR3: CASSVTGNTEAFF. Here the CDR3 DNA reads TGTGCCAGTAGTGTGACAGGGAACACTGAAGCTTTCTTT.

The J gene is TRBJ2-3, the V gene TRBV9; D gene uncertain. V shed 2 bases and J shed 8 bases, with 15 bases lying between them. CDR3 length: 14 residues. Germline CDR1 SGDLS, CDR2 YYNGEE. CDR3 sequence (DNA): TGTGCCAGCAGCGTGACCGACTCCCGCGCTACGCAGTATTTT. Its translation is CASSVTDSRATQYF.

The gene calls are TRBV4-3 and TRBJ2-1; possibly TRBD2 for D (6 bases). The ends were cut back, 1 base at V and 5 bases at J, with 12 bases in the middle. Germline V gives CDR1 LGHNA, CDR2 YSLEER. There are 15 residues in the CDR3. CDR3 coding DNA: TGCGCCAGCAGCCAAGTGAGCGGCGGGGACAATGAGCAGTTCTTC. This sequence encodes CASSQVSGGDNEQFF.

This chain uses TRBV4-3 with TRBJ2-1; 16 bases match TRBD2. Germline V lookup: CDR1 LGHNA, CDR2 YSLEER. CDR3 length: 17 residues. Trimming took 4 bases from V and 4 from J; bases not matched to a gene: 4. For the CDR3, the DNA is TGCGCCAGCAGCCCGGGACTAGCGGGAGGGCCTTACAATGAGCAGTTCTTC. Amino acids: CASSPGLAGGPYNEQFF.

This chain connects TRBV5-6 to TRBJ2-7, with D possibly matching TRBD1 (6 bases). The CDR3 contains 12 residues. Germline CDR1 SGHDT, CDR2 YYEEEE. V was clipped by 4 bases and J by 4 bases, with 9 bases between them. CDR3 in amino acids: CASSRDTYEQYF. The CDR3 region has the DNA TGTGCCAGCAGCCGGGACACTTACGAGCAGTACTTC.

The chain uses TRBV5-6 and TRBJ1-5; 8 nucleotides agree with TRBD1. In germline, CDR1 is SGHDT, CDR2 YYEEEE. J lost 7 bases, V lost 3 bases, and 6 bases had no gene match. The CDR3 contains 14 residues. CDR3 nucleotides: TGTGCCAGCAGCTACAGGGGGAAAGGGCAGCCCCAGCATTTT. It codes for CASSYRGKGQPQHF.

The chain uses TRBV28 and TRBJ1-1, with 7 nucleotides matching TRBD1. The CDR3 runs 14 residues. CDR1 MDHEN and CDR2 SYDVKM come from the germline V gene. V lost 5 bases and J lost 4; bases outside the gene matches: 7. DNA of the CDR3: TGTGCCAGCAGTCTATCGACAGGGCCCACTGAAGCTTTCTTT. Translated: CASSLSTGPTEAFF.